One sample yielded the 13 T cell receptor beta chains listed below, sequenced in a study of blood T cell repertoires in COVID-19. The table came from immunoSEQ multiplex PCR; TCRdb's copy has only in-frame clones and leaves some out. This repertoire shows approximately 58,000 clones, 77% found once; its top ten account for 40% to 45%. Material for sequencing was peripheral blood. The source is a man aged 65-85 years with active or convalescent COVID-19.

The J gene is TRBJ1-6, the V gene TRBV13; D perhaps matches TRBD1 (5 bases). V lost 6 bases to trimming and J lost 1 base, with 10 bases between them. The CDR3 contains 15 residues. Per the germline V gene, CDR1 is PRHDT and CDR2 is FYEKMQ (reference sequence). CDR3 bases: TGTGCCAGCAGGGCGGGGGTATCCTATAATTCACCCCTCCACTTT. This codes for CASRAGVSYNSPLHF. Looking up the rest from reference TRBV13 and TRBJ1-6 gives the full variable domain: AAGVIQSPRHLIKEKRETATLKCYPIPRHDTVYWYQQGPGQDPQFLISFYEKMQSDKGSIPDRFSAQQFSDYHSELNMSSLELGDSALYFCASRAGVSYNSPLHFGNGTRLTVT.

The gene calls are TRBV3-1 (or the pseudogene TRBV3-2) and TRBJ1-1; D is unresolved. Trimming removed 0 bases at V and 5 bases at J, with 10 bases between. The CDR3 extends over 14 amino acids. Germline V CDR1 and CDR2: LGHDT, YNNKEL (reference sequence). CDR3 in DNA: TGTGCCAGCAGCCAAGAAGTGGGCTGGACTGAAGCTTTCTTT. Translating gives CASSQEVGWTEAFF.

The V call is TRBV19, the J call TRBJ2-1; the D gene is possibly TRBD2 (7 bases). Germline lookup yields CDR1 LNHDA and CDR2 SQIVND (reference sequence). The CDR3 runs 16 residues. Trimming removed 6 bases from V and 5 bases from J, with 20 bases in between. The CDR3 protein is CASSSRGRGSNNEQFF. CDR3 DNA sequence: TGTGCCAGTAGCTCCCGTGGGAGGGGGTCCAACAATGAGCAGTTCTTC.

The V gene is TRBV7-2, the J gene TRBJ1-4; tentatively, D is TRBD1 (6 bases). This CDR3 has 14 amino acids. The germline gives CDR1 SGHTA, CDR2 FQGNSA. V gave up 5 bases and J gave up 11 bases, with 18 bases separating them. CDR3 protein: CASSPRGQDGKLFF. The CDR3 bases are TGTGCCAGCAGCCCGCGGGGGCAAGACGGGAAACTGTTTTTT.

The rearrangement joins TRBV28 to TRBJ1-3, with unresolved D. There are 13 residues in the CDR3. CDR1 MDHEN and CDR2 SYDVKM come from the germline V gene. V lost 8 bases and J 0 bases, leaving 8 bases between the germline ends. The CDR3 DNA is TGTGCCAGCCAGGCACTCTCTGGAAACACCATATATTTT. Protein sequence: CASQALSGNTIYF.

This clone was seen a few times. The chain recombines TRBV19 with TRBJ1-6; maybe TRBD1 (6 bases). Germline CDR1 reads LNHDA; CDR2 reads SQIVND (reference sequence). The CDR3 spans 14 residues. The V gene lost 8 bases and the J gene lost 7 bases, with 15 bases spanning the gap. This chain's CDR3 is CASPGGGLNSPLHF. CDR3 nucleotide sequence: TGTGCCAGTCCCGGCGGGGGCTTAAATTCACCCCTCCACTTT.

The V call is TRBV4-2, the J call TRBJ1-5; no definite D call. This CDR3 is built from 16 residues. Trimming took 0 bases from V and 6 from J, leaving 15 bases between them. Germline-derived CDR1 and CDR2 are LGHNA and YNFKEQ. The chain's CDR3 is CASSQDGEGRGQPQHF. The CDR3 DNA reads TGTGCCAGCAGCCAAGATGGGGAAGGGAGAGGTCAGCCCCAGCATTTT.

This clone was seen more than once but under ten times. The CDR3 region is CASSSEGVGLNTEAFF. The CDR3 region has the DNA TGTGCCAGCAGCTCGGAGGGTGTAGGCCTGAACACTGAAGCTTTCTTT. This chain joins TRBV7-2 and TRBJ1-1; D remains ambiguous. The CDR3 runs to 16 residues. Germline-derived CDR1 and CDR2 are SGHTA and FQGNSA. The ends were cut back, 4 bases at V and 0 bases at J, with 15 bases in the middle.

This sequence joins TRBV12-5 and TRBJ1-5; D possibly corresponds to TRBD1 (5 bases). The CDR3 extends over 13 amino acids. Trimming shortened V by 3 bases and J by 9 bases, and 12 bases separated the two germline ends. Germline assignment: CDR1 LGHNT and CDR2 FRNRAP. In nucleotides, the CDR3 is TGTGCTAGTGGTTTAGGGGACTACTCGCCCCAGCATTTT. The encoded protein is CASGLGDYSPQHF.

Here the CDR3 DNA reads TGTGCCAGCAGTACCCGGGACAGGGGCTTCTTT. Its protein is CASSTRDRGFF. The rearrangement links TRBV6-5 to TRBJ1-1, with TRBD1 identical over 10 bases. CDR3 length: 11 amino acids. Germline trimming cut 5 bases from V and 14 bases from J; bases unmatched to any gene: 5. Germline assignment: CDR1 MNHEY and CDR2 SVGAGI.

The chain links TRBV5-1 to TRBJ1-6; TRBD1 aligns across 8 bases. Germline V lookup: CDR1 SGHRS, CDR2 YFSETQ. V lost 4 bases and J lost 2; bases outside the gene matches: 17. CDR3 size: 20 residues. The CDR3 nucleotides read TGCGCCAGCAGCCGAAACCCCATCGGACAGGGTAGCACCTATAATTCACCCCTCCACTTT. As protein: CASSRNPIGQGSTYNSPLHF.

The chain links TRBV11-2 to TRBJ1-4; 9 nucleotides agree with TRBD1. Germline lookup yields CDR1 SGHAT and CDR2 FQNNGV. This CDR3 has 15 amino acids. The J segment lost 4 bases and the V segment lost 6 bases, leaving 6 bases of the junction unmatched. CDR3 region: CASRKQGAINEKLFF. CDR3 nucleotide sequence: TGTGCCAGCAGAAAACAGGGGGCAATTAATGAAAAACTGTTTTTT.

V usage is TRBV6-6 and J usage is TRBJ1-2, with TRBD1 identical over 8 bases. V lost 5 bases, J lost 6 bases, and 11 bases stayed unmatched. Germline V CDR1 and CDR2: MNHNY, SVGAGI (reference sequence). The CDR3 contains 15 residues. This chain's CDR3 is CASSDTLDRDNGYTF. CDR3 bases: TGTGCCAGCAGTGATACGTTGGACAGGGATAATGGCTACACCTTC.